What follows are 7 T cell receptor beta chains derived from one specimen sequenced in a study of breast tumors, draining lymph nodes, adjacent tissues. The lymph nodes were axillary draining lymph nodes from breast cancer patients. A single record per CDR3 protein comes from TCRdb applying MiXCR to the multiplex PCR reads. The table lists approximately 120,000 distinct CDR3 sequences, 21% of them singletons, with about 2.2% in the top ten. Source material: axillary lymph node tissue. The receptors here all came from a female donor with breast cancer. Some clones in this sample may be carry-over from other donors' samples.

This clonotype was seen repeatedly, ten times or more. The chain joins TRBV3-1 to TRBJ2-5; D is possibly TRBD2 (5 bases). Germline V gene data show CDR1 as LGHDT and CDR2 as YNNKEL (reference sequence). Trimming took off 3 bases at V and 6 bases at J, with 17 bases between the two ends. The CDR3 covers 15 residues. The CDR3 region is CASSQVRNRGKTQYF. CDR3 bases: TGTGCCAGCAGCCAGGTTAGGAACAGAGGGAAGACCCAGTACTTC.

This clonotype was counted between two and nine times. Just one base apart from a much larger clone, this may be a read error. CDR3 residues: CSANPPGPADTQYF. In DNA, the CDR3 is TGCAGTGCTAATCCTCCCGGACCAGCAGATACGCAGTATTTT. V gene TRBV20-1 combines with J gene TRBJ2-3; the D is unclear. Trimming cost V 4 bases and J 4 bases, with 15 bases left between them. The CDR3 contains 14 residues. Looked up from germline, CDR1 is DFQATT and CDR2 is SNEGSKA (reference sequence).

Many counts were recorded for this clonotype. This rearrangement joins TRBV11-2 to TRBJ2-1, with a possible D match to TRBD2 (5 bases). V was shortened by 1 base and J by 9 bases, with 16 bases between the two germline ends. This CDR3 has 15 amino acids. Looked up from germline, CDR1 is SGHAT and CDR2 is FQNNGV. CDR3: CASSLGGGGIFEQFF. In DNA form, the CDR3 reads TGTGCCAGCAGCTTAGGAGGCGGAGGTATCTTTGAGCAGTTCTTC.

This clonotype was observed a few times. This may be a read error: a much more frequent sequence differs by one nucleotide. The rearrangement uses TRBV6-6 and TRBJ2-1, with D unresolved. This CDR3 is built from 13 residues. Germline values: CDR1 MNHNY, CDR2 SVGAGI (reference sequence). CDR3 sequence: CASYSSGYDEQFF. CDR3 DNA sequence: TGTGCCAGCTATTCGTCCGGCTACGATGAGCAGTTCTTC.

This clonotype was observed many times. The chain carries TRBV12-3 or TRBV12-4 and TRBJ2-3; D call uncertain. The CDR3 loop spans 18 amino acids. Trimming shortened V by 5 bases and J by 0 bases, and 21 bases separated the two germline ends. CDR3 sequence: CASSPIRRTEPSTDTQYF. CDR3 nucleotides: TGTGCCAGCAGTCCCATTAGGCGGACGGAACCTAGCACAGATACGCAGTATTTT.

This clonotype showed up many times. V usage is TRBV7-9 and J usage is TRBJ2-3; D perhaps matches TRBD2 (5 bases). Germline V lookup: CDR1 SEHNR, CDR2 FQNEAQ (reference sequence). With 5 bases removed from V and 0 bases from J, the gap between germline ends came to 12 bases. The length of the CDR3 is 15 residues. The CDR3 bases are TGTGCCAGCAGCCCCCCGCGGGTGAGCACAGATACGCAGTATTTT. It specifies CASSPPRVSTDTQYF.

This clonotype was found many times. The chain has TRBV20-1 and TRBJ2-6; TRBD2 agrees at 15 bases. Trimming at V came to 5 bases and at J to 0 bases, leaving 8 bases not matched to a gene. CDR1 and CDR2 (germline): DFQATT, SNEGSKA (reference sequence). The CDR3 runs 19 residues. In DNA form, the CDR3 reads TGCAGTGCTCCTCCCTGGACTAGCGGGAGGGTCTCTGGGGCCAACGTCCTGACTTTC. Translating gives CSAPPWTSGRVSGANVLTF.